This is a list of T cell receptor beta chains from one sample in a study of blood T cell repertoires in COVID-19. The repertoire was sequenced with immunoSEQ multiplex PCR; TCRdb's copy has only in-frame clones and lacks some. The sample shows roughly 260,000 clones, about nine tenths of them seen only once. The sample taken for sequencing was peripheral blood. All receptors come from a person aged 18 to 29 with COVID-19, enrolled during active disease. Each CDR3 is given with its conserved first and last residue. The D gene is left open where the match is weak. The size of a clone is reported for some rows only, either as once, few or many, or as a class for expanded clones.

d_gene: -; abundance: -; v_gene: TRBV28; j_gene: TRBJ2-1; CDR3aa: CASRIGEGNEQFF; CDR3nt: TGTGCCAGCCGGATTGGCGAGGGTAATGAGCAGTTCTTC
d_gene: -; abundance: -; v_gene: TRBV11-1; j_gene: TRBJ1-2; CDR3aa: CASSPGTRPSNYGYTF; CDR3nt: TGTGCCAGCAGCCCCGGGACAAGGCCTTCTAACTATGGCTACACCTTC
d_gene: TRBD1; abundance: -; v_gene: TRBV10-1; j_gene: TRBJ2-2; CDR3aa: CATSRDREAGELFF; CDR3nt: TGCGCCACATCTAGGGACAGGGAAGCCGGGGAGCTGTTTTTT
d_gene: -; abundance: few; v_gene: TRBV27; j_gene: TRBJ2-7; CDR3aa: CAASVGASYEQYF; CDR3nt: TGTGCCGCGTCGGTCGGAGCCTCCTACGAGCAGTACTTC
d_gene: TRBD1; abundance: -; v_gene: TRBV11-2; j_gene: TRBJ2-7; CDR3aa: CASSPAPTTGYEQYF; CDR3nt: TGTGCCAGCAGCCCGGCACCCACGACAGGGTACGAGCAGTACTTC
d_gene: TRBD1; abundance: -; v_gene: TRBV10-3; j_gene: TRBJ1-1; CDR3aa: CAIRGRQGNTEAFF; CDR3nt: TGTGCCATCAGAGGGAGACAGGGTAACACTGAAGCTTTCTTT
d_gene: TRBD1; abundance: once; v_gene: TRBV27; j_gene: TRBJ2-7; CDR3aa: CASKITGVTSYEQYF; CDR3nt: TGTGCCAGCAAAATAACAGGGGTCACTTCCTACGAGCAGTACTTC
d_gene: -; abundance: -; v_gene: TRBV2; j_gene: TRBJ2-7; CDR3aa: CATQKGHLLEQYF; CDR3nt: TGTGCCACTCAGAAGGGACACCTCCTCGAGCAGTACTTC
d_gene: -; abundance: -; v_gene: TRBV28; j_gene: TRBJ1-5; CDR3aa: CASSPQEASYQPQHF; CDR3nt: TGTGCCAGCAGTCCCCAAGAGGCCTCTTATCAGCCCCAGCATTTT
d_gene: -; abundance: -; v_gene: TRBV12-5; j_gene: TRBJ1-2; CDR3aa: CASGNLTGLWLGDTF; CDR3nt: TGTGCTAGTGGTAACCTTACCGGCCTATGGCTAGGGGACACCTTC
d_gene: -; abundance: -; v_gene: TRBV27; j_gene: TRBJ2-7; CDR3aa: CASSLRGQEGLYEQYF; CDR3nt: TGTGCCAGCAGTTTAAGGGGACAAGAGGGTTTATACGAGCAGTACTTC
d_gene: TRBD1; abundance: -; v_gene: TRBV20-1; j_gene: TRBJ1-1; CDR3aa: CRPDRGTEAFF; CDR3nt: TGCAGACCGGACAGGGGCACTGAAGCTTTCTTT
d_gene: TRBD1; abundance: few; v_gene: TRBV24-1; j_gene: TRBJ2-1; CDR3aa: CATSDRDRGSYNEQFF; CDR3nt: TGTGCCACCAGTGACCGGGACAGGGGGTCCTACAATGAGCAGTTCTTC
d_gene: -; abundance: -; v_gene: TRBV4-2; j_gene: TRBJ2-2; CDR3aa: CASSQGLTGELFF; CDR3nt: TGTGCCAGCAGCCAAGGACTAACCGGGGAGCTGTTTTTT
d_gene: -; abundance: -; v_gene: TRBV19; j_gene: TRBJ2-1; CDR3aa: CASSQTGTLYNEQFF; CDR3nt: TGTGCCAGTAGCCAAACCGGGACTTTGTACAATGAGCAGTTCTTC
d_gene: TRBD1; abundance: once; v_gene: TRBV11-2; j_gene: TRBJ2-7; CDR3aa: CASSYGTGPYEQYF; CDR3nt: TGTGCCAGCAGCTACGGGACAGGCCCCTACGAGCAGTACTTC
d_gene: -; abundance: -; v_gene: TRBV10-1; j_gene: TRBJ2-3; CDR3aa: CASSESAGSSTDTQYF; CDR3nt: TGCGCCAGCAGTGAGTCTGCGGGTTCTAGCACAGATACGCAGTATTTT
d_gene: -; abundance: once; v_gene: TRBV24-1; j_gene: TRBJ2-1; CDR3aa: CATSYQGNEQFF; CDR3nt: TGTGCCACCAGTTATCAGGGGAATGAGCAGTTCTTC
d_gene: TRBD1; abundance: -; v_gene: TRBV18; j_gene: TRBJ2-3; CDR3aa: CASSPTGQSTDTQYF; CDR3nt: TGTGCCAGCTCACCCACGGGACAGAGCACAGATACGCAGTATTTT
d_gene: -; abundance: -; v_gene: TRBV19; j_gene: TRBJ1-1; CDR3aa: CASRWGERTEAFF; CDR3nt: TGTGCCAGTAGATGGGGGGAGCGCACTGAAGCTTTCTTT
d_gene: TRBD1; abundance: -; v_gene: TRBV6-5; j_gene: TRBJ2-2; CDR3aa: CASSYSDRGRSGELFF; CDR3nt: TGTGCCAGCAGTTACTCAGATAGGGGGCGCTCCGGGGAGCTGTTTTTT
d_gene: -; abundance: -; v_gene: TRBV2; j_gene: TRBJ2-7; CDR3aa: CASSETRVGEQYF; CDR3nt: TGTGCCAGCAGTGAAACCAGGGTCGGCGAGCAGTACTTC
d_gene: -; abundance: -; v_gene: TRBV19; j_gene: TRBJ2-1; CDR3aa: CASSMRSHNEQFF; CDR3nt: TGTGCCAGTAGTATGCGCTCCCACAATGAGCAGTTCTTC
d_gene: -; abundance: -; v_gene: TRBV10-3; j_gene: TRBJ2-2; CDR3aa: CATAGPTGELFF; CDR3nt: TGTGCCACCGCGGGCCCAACCGGGGAGCTGTTTTTT
d_gene: TRBD1; abundance: -; v_gene: TRBV27; j_gene: TRBJ2-7; CDR3aa: CASSLSSGQGNYEQYF; CDR3nt: TGTGCCAGCAGTTTATCCTCAGGACAGGGTAATTACGAGCAGTACTTC
d_gene: TRBD2; abundance: -; v_gene: TRBV28; j_gene: TRBJ2-1; CDR3aa: CASSFSGGQDYNEQFF; CDR3nt: TGTGCCAGCAGTTTTTCGGGGGGGCAGGACTACAATGAGCAGTTCTTC
d_gene: -; abundance: -; v_gene: TRBV12-3/TRBV12-4; j_gene: TRBJ2-2; CDR3aa: CASRITGELFF; CDR3nt: TGTGCCAGCAGAATAACCGGGGAGCTGTTTTTT
d_gene: TRBD2; abundance: -; v_gene: TRBV19; j_gene: TRBJ2-2; CDR3aa: CASSIGGDLLAGGLANTGELFF; CDR3nt: TGTGCCAGTAGTATAGGCGGGGATTTACTAGCGGGAGGTCTCGCGAACACCGGGGAGCTGTTTTTT
d_gene: -; abundance: -; v_gene: TRBV6-5; j_gene: TRBJ1-5; CDR3aa: CASSSAQGSNQPQHF; CDR3nt: TGTGCCAGCAGTTCGGCACAGGGAAGCAATCAGCCCCAGCATTTT
d_gene: -; abundance: -; v_gene: TRBV19; j_gene: TRBJ1-4; CDR3aa: CASSSSSRQATNEKLFF; CDR3nt: TGTGCCAGTAGTAGCTCGTCAAGACAAGCAACTAATGAAAAACTGTTTTTT
d_gene: -; abundance: -; v_gene: TRBV4-1; j_gene: TRBJ1-4; CDR3aa: CASSQKTGGEKLFF; CDR3nt: TGCGCCAGCAGCCAAAAGACAGGCGGGGAAAAACTGTTTTTT
d_gene: -; abundance: -; v_gene: TRBV25-1; j_gene: TRBJ2-5; CDR3aa: CASSREGETQYF; CDR3nt: TGTGCCAGCAGTCGCGAGGGTGAGACCCAGTACTTC
d_gene: -; abundance: -; v_gene: TRBV19; j_gene: TRBJ1-5; CDR3aa: CASMRPGMSNQPQHF; CDR3nt: TGTGCCAGTATGCGGCCGGGGATGTCCAATCAGCCCCAGCATTTT
d_gene: -; abundance: -; v_gene: TRBV5-1; j_gene: TRBJ2-6; CDR3aa: CASSFNPGGANVLTF; CDR3nt: TGCGCCAGCAGCTTTAACCCGGGTGGGGCCAACGTCCTGACTTTC
d_gene: -; abundance: -; v_gene: TRBV12-3/TRBV12-4; j_gene: TRBJ1-2; CDR3aa: CASSMGDGGYTF; CDR3nt: TGTGCCAGCAGTATGGGAGATGGTGGCTACACCTTC
d_gene: TRBD2; abundance: -; v_gene: TRBV4-1; j_gene: TRBJ2-7; CDR3aa: CASSPLAGGLYEQYF; CDR3nt: TGCGCCAGCAGCCCCCTAGCGGGAGGCCTCTACGAGCAGTACTTC